These 14 T cell receptor beta chains came from one sample sequenced in a study of T cells in Graves' hyperthyroidism and ophthalmopathy (dated by TCRdb to the late 2010s). Library prep was done by multiplex PCR. The reads were generated on an Illumina HiSeq 2000. TCR beta CDR3 regions were amplified from RNA transcripts. The first round of RT-PCR for the TCR CDR3 was performed with the HTBI primer set and the Qiagen OneStep RT-PCR kit. TCRdb handled the public reads itself, with Q25 trimming in fastp and clone calling in MiXCR, and kept productive beta chains. Under each unique CDR3 protein, matching rows form one entry showing the most common genes and DNA. Counted in this sample were approximately 640,000 distinct CDR3 sequences; 45% of them appeared once. Clones ranked in the top ten supply less than 9% of the sample. Sequencing used peripheral blood or thyroid tissue (not recorded which). Source of these receptors: an adult man with Graves' disease, either hyperthyroidism or ophthalmopathy (not recorded which).

The gene calls are TRBV19 and TRBJ1-2; D uncertain. CDR1 is LNHDA, CDR2 SQIVND, per germline (reference sequence). V lost 7 bases to trimming and J lost 8 bases, with 17 bases between them. The CDR3 runs to 13 residues. This CDR3 reads CASKLWEAEGYTF. The CDR3 nucleotides read TGTGCCAGTAAACTCTGGGAAGCGGAAGGCTACACCTTC.

This clonotype was observed many times. V is TRBV6-5 and J is TRBJ1-6, with D maybe TRBD1 (6 bases). CDR1 is MNHEY and CDR2 is SVGAGI in the germline V gene. The CDR3 loop spans 13 amino acids. V was shortened by 7 bases and J by 7 bases, with 11 bases between the two germline ends. DNA for the CDR3: TGTGCCAGCACACAGGGACGAAATTCACCCCTCCACTTT. Its translation is CASTQGRNSPLHF.

V is TRBV12-3 or TRBV12-4 and J is TRBJ2-7; a weak D match, TRBD2 (6 bases). The CDR3 is 13 residues long. V lost 4 bases and J 2 bases, leaving 9 bases between the germline ends. The CDR3 DNA sequence: TGTGCCAGCAGTTGGGAGGCCCCCTACGAGCAGTACTTC. Residues: CASSWEAPYEQYF.

This clonotype has ten or more counts. This rearrangement joins TRBV5-1 to TRBJ1-5, with TRBD1 identical over 10 bases. The CDR3 is 15 residues long. J was trimmed by 1 base and V by 3 bases; bases with no gene match: 1. Germline V gene lookup returns CDR1 SGHRS and CDR2 YFSETQ. The CDR3 DNA reads as TGCGCCAGCAGCTCGACAGGGGGCAGCAATCAGCCCCAGCATTTT. Its translation is CASSSTGGSNQPQHF.

In this sample, this clonotype turned up many times. The rearrangement links TRBV20-1 to TRBJ1-5; D is undetermined. This CDR3 spans 16 amino acids. The germline gives CDR1 DFQATT, CDR2 SNEGSKA (reference sequence). Trimming shortened V by 3 bases and J by 0 bases, and 15 bases separated the two germline ends. The DNA of the CDR3 is TGCAGTGCTAGCTACAGTCTAAGAAATAGCAATCAGCCCCAGCATTTT. Translation: CSASYSLRNSNQPQHF.

This chain joins TRBV19 and TRBJ1-5; D not certain. V dropped 11 bases and J dropped 0 bases, with 8 bases sitting between them. In germline, CDR1 is LNHDA, CDR2 SQIVND (reference sequence). CDR3 length: 12 amino acids. Here the CDR3 reads CARLISNQPQHF. CDR3 coding DNA: TGTGCCCGTCTCATTAGCAATCAGCCCCAGCATTTT. The variable domain in full, with the rest retrieved from reference TRBV19 and TRBJ1-5, is DGGITQSPKYLFRKEGQNVTLSCEQNLNHDAMYWYRQDPGQGLRLIYYSQIVNDFQKGDIAEGYSVSREKKESFPLTVTSAQKNPTAFYLCARLISNQPQHFGDGTRLSIL.

This clonotype was seen once. Just one base apart from a much larger clone, this may be a read error. V is TRBV12-3 or TRBV12-4 and J is TRBJ1-6; TRBD1 matches at 7 bases. The CDR3 is made up of 13 amino acids. Trimming took 6 bases from V and 9 from J; bases not matched to a gene: 5. The CDR3 DNA is TGTGCCAGCAGAGACAGGGTGCCTTCACCCCTCCACTTT. As protein: CASRDRVPSPLHF.

The sample holds a few counts of this clonotype. The chain is built from TRBV7-9 and TRBJ1-2; D not resolved. Germline CDR1 is SEHNR and CDR2 is FQNEAQ (reference sequence). This CDR3 spans 12 amino acids. V was cut by 7 bases and J by 1 base, with 7 bases left in between. CDR3 sequence: CASKNLNYGYTF. The CDR3 DNA reads as TGTGCCAGCAAAAATCTTAACTATGGCTACACCTTC. Looking up the rest from reference TRBV7-9 and TRBJ1-2 gives the full variable domain: DTGVSQNPRHKITKRGQNVTFRCDPISEHNRLYWYRQTLGQGPEFLTYFQNEAQLEKSRLLSDRFSAERPKGSFSTLEIQRTEQGDSAMYLCASKNLNYGYTFGSGTRLTVV.

The chain has TRBV7-2 and TRBJ2-3; D possibly corresponds to TRBD2 (5 bases). The CDR3 consists of 13 residues. Germline V gene data show CDR1 as SGHTA and CDR2 as FQGNSA. V was pared by 1 base and J by 6 bases, with 8 bases between. This CDR3 is CASSLGLSDTQYF. CDR3 in DNA: TGTGCCAGCAGCTTAGGACTATCGGATACGCAGTATTTT.

The rearrangement uses TRBV25-1 and TRBJ2-5; no clear D. The V and J ends lost 6 bases and 3 bases respectively, with 11 bases between them. Per the germline V gene, CDR1 is MGHDK and CDR2 is SYGVNS. This CDR3 spans 13 amino acids. The CDR3, as DNA: TGTGCCAGCAGCTTAAACTCCAAAGAGACCCAGTACTTC. Translation: CASSLNSKETQYF.

This clonotype was observed many times. Germline and junction disagree at one end, which may indicate a read error. The chain has TRBV10-3 and TRBJ2-6; 8 bases agree with TRBD1. Per germline, CDR1 ENHRY and CDR2 SYGVKD. The CDR3 runs to 18 residues. CDR3 DNA: TGTGCCATCAGCGAGTTAGACAGGGGAAGCTCTGGGGCCAACGTCCTGACTTTC. Its translation is CAISELDRGSSGANVLTF.

This clonotype was counted ten times or more. This rearrangement joins TRBV20-1 to TRBJ1-1; D is ambiguous. This CDR3 contains 13 residues. Germline loops: CDR1 DFQATT, CDR2 SNEGSKA (reference sequence). V was cut by 3 bases and J by 0 bases, with 8 bases left in between. The CDR3 DNA reads TGCAGTGCTAGTTGGGGTATGAACACTGAAGCTTTCTTT. This encodes CSASWGMNTEAFF.

The chain employs TRBV10-2 and TRBJ1-6; 10 bases are shared with TRBD1. This CDR3 has 14 amino acids. Germline V gene lookup returns CDR1 WSHSY and CDR2 SAAADI. The junction had 4 bases not matched to a gene; V was cut back by 4 bases and J by 10 bases. CDR3 DNA sequence: TGCGCCAGCAGTGGGGGGACAGGGGCCTCACCCCTCCACTTT. This translates into CASSGGTGASPLHF.

V gene TRBV5-1 combines with J gene TRBJ1-2; a possible D gene is TRBD1 (6 bases). The CDR3 is 16 residues long. With 1 base removed from V and 4 bases from J, the gap between germline ends came to 17 bases. Germline V gene lookup returns CDR1 SGHRS and CDR2 YFSETQ. CDR3 region: CASSLRSGQGSYGYTF. For the CDR3, the DNA is TGCGCCAGCAGCTTGCGATCCGGGCAGGGGAGCTATGGCTACACCTTC.